Below are 2 T cell receptor beta chains sequenced from a single sample in a study of blood T cell repertoires in COVID-19 (dated by TCRdb to the early 2020s). Libraries were built with the immunoSEQ multiplex PCR assay. TCRdb re-hosts the immuneACCESS table, in-frame sequences only. Its copies lack some clones; in the studies checked, an unresolved V gene accounts for under half of them, and the cause for the rest is not known. The sample has 250,000 or so clones on record, around 87% of them singletons. The ten largest account for less than 8.5% of the sample. The sequenced sample consisted of peripheral blood. Every receptor here comes from a woman in her sixties or seventies with active or convalescent COVID-19.

The chain employs TRBV18 and TRBJ1-1, with unresolved D. Trimming took off 3 bases at V and 7 bases at J, with 18 bases between the two ends. Germline V gene sequence: CDR1 KGHSH, CDR2 LQKENI. The CDR3 consists of 15 residues. The CDR3 protein is CASSPDNRFGREAFF. CDR3 DNA sequence: TGTGCCAGCTCACCGGATAATCGGTTTGGGCGTGAAGCTTTCTTT.

This chain joins TRBV2 and TRBJ2-7; 9 positions agree with TRBD1. Losses at the gene ends were 6 bases for V and 2 bases for J; bases not matched to a gene: 5. Germline V lookup: CDR1 SNHLY, CDR2 FYNNEI. There are 14 residues in the CDR3. This CDR3 reads CASSSRQGAYEQYF. The CDR3 bases are TGTGCCAGCAGCTCTCGACAGGGGGCCTACGAGCAGTACTTC.